This TCR beta chain was found in a study of CD8 T cells in Susac syndrome. The study's findings and limits: The CD4+ T cell repertoires, which came from Susac syndrome patients, showed no sign of clonal expansion.

About this clonotype: Its cognate antigen is unknown.

The CDR3 covers 12 residues. V was shortened by 11 bases and J by 1 base, with 8 bases between the two germline ends. Germline CDR1 SEHNR, CDR2 FQNEAQ (reference sequence). Random hexamers served to reverse transcribe about 0.45 to 1 ug RNA. Multiplex PCR with immunoSEQ amplified the TCR beta CDR3 across 54 Vbeta and 13 Jbeta. TCRdb re-called the immunoSEQ multiplex PCR reads through MiXCR, storing one row per CDR3 protein. The sample records about 180,000 distinct CDR3 sequences, 90% to 95% being singletons. Sequencing of TCR beta covered CD8+ and CD4+ T cells obtained from blood. This clonotype was obtained from a human donor with Susac syndrome. Sequencing was done on a sample of CD4+ T cells from PBMCs. The gene calls are TRBV7-9 and TRBJ2-2, with TRBD1 as a possible D gene (5 bases). CDR3 loop: CAGRGNTGELFF. Here the CDR3 DNA reads TGTGCCGGAAGGGGGAACACCGGGGAGCTGTTTTTT.